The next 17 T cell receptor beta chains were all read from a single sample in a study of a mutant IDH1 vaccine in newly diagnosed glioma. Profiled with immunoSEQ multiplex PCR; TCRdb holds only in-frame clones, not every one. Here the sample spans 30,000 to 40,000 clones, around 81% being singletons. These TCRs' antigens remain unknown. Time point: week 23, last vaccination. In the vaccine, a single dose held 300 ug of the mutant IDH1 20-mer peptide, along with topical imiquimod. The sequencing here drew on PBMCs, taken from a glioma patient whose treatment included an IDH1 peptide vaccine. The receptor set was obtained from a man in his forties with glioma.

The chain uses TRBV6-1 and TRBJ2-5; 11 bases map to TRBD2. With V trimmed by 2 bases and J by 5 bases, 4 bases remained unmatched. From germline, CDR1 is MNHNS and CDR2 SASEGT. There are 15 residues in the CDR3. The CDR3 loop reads CASSELAGGPETQYF. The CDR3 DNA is TGTGCCAGCAGTGAACTAGCGGGGGGTCCTGAGACCCAGTACTTC.

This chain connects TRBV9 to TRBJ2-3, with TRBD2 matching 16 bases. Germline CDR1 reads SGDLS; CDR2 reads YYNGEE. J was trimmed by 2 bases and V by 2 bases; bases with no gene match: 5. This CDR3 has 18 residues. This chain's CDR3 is CASSVGLAGGPHTDTQYF. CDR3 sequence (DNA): TGTGCCAGCAGCGTGGGACTAGCGGGAGGGCCCCACACAGATACGCAGTATTTT. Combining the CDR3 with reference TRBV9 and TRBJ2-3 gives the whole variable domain DSGVTQTPKHLITATGQRVTLRCSPRSGDLSVYWYQQSLDQGLQFLIQYYNGEERAKGNILERFSAQQFPDLHSELNLSSLELGDSALYFCASSVGLAGGPHTDTQYFGPGTRLTVL.

CDR3 coding DNA: TGTGCCAGCAGTCCCGGACTGCCACCTGAAGCTTTCTTT. It is translated as CASSPGLPPEAFF. This chain links TRBV11-2 with TRBJ1-1, with no clear D. CDR3 length: 13 amino acids. V was clipped by 6 bases and J by 6 bases, with 14 bases between them. CDR1 SGHAT and CDR2 FQNNGV come from the germline V gene.

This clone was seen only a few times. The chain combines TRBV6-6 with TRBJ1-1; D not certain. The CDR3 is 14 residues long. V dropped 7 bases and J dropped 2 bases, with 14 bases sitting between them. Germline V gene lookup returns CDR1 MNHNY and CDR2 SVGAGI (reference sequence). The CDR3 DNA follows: TGTGCCAGCATTTTCGCGGCAGCAAACACTGAAGCTTTCTTT. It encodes CASIFAAANTEAFF.

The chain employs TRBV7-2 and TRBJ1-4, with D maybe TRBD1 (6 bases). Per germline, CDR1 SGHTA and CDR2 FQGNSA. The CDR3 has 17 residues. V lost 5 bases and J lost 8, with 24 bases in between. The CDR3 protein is CASSQEAVTGRKEKLFF. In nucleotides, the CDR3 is TGTGCCAGCAGCCAAGAGGCGGTAACAGGGAGGAAAGAAAAACTGTTTTTT.

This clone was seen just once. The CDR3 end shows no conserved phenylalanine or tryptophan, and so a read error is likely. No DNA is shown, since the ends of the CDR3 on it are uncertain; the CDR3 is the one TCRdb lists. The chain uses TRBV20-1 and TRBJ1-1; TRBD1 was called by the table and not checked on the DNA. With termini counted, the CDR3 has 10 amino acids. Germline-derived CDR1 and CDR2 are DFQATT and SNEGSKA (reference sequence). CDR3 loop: CSAGWGGGFL.

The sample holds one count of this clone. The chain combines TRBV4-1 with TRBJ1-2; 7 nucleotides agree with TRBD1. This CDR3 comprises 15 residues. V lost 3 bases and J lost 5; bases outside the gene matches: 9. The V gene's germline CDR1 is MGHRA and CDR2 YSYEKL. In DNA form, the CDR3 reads TGCGCCAGCAGCCAGGGTACAGGGGAGGGGTATGGCTACACCTTC. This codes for CASSQGTGEGYGYTF.

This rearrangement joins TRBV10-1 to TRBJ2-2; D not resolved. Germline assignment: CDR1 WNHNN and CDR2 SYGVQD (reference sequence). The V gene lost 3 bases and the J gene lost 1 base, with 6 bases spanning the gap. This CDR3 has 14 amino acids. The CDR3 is CASSERLNTGELFF. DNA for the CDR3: TGCGCCAGCAGTGAACGGCTGAACACCGGGGAGCTGTTTTTT.

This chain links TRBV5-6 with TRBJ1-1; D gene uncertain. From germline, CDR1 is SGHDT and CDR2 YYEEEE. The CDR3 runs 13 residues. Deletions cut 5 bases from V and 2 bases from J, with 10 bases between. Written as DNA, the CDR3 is TGTGCCAGCAGTTCGGGTATCAACACTGAAGCTTTCTTT. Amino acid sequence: CASSSGINTEAFF.

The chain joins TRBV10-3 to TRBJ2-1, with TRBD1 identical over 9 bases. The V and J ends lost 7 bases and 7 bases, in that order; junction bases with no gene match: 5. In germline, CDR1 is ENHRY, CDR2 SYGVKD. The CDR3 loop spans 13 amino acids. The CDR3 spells CAINRDRANEQFF. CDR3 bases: TGTGCCATCAATCGGGACAGGGCTAATGAGCAGTTCTTC.

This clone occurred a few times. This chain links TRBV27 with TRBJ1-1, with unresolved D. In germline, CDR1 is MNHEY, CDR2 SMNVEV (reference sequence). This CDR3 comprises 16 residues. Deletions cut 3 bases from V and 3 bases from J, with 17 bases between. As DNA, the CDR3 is TGTGCCAGCAGTTTTATCGGACGGGGTGGGGACACTGAAGCTTTCTTT. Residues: CASSFIGRGGDTEAFF.

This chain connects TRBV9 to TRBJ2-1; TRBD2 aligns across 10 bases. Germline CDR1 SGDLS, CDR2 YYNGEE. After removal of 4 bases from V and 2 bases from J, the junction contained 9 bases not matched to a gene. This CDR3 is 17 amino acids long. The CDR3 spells CASSPLVGTSAYNEQFF. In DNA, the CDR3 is TGTGCCAGCAGCCCATTAGTGGGGACTAGCGCCTACAATGAGCAGTTCTTC.

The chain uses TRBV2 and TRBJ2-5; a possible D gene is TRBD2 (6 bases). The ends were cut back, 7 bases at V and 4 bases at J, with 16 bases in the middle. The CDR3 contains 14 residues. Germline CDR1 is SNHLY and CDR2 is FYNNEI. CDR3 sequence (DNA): TGTGCCAGCACCAGCGGGCCTCCCCCAGAGACCCAGTACTTC. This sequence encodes CASTSGPPPETQYF.

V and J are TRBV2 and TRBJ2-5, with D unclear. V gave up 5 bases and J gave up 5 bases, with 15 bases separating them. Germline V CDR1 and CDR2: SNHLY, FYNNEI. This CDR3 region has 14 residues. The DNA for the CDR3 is TGTGCCAGCAGTCAAGACCGACCACAGGAGACCCAGTACTTC. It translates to CASSQDRPQETQYF.

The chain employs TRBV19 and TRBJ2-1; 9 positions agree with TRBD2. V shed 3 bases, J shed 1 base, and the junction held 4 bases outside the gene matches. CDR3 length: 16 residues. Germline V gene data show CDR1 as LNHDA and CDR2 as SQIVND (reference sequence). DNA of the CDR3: TGTGCCAGTAGTATTAGGCGGGAGGGTTCCTACAATGAGCAGTTCTTC. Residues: CASSIRREGSYNEQFF.

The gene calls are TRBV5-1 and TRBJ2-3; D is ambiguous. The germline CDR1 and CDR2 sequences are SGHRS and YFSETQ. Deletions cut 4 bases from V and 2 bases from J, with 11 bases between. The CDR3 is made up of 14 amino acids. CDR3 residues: CASSVFPITDTQYF. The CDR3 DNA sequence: TGCGCCAGCAGCGTTTTTCCAATCACAGATACGCAGTATTTT.

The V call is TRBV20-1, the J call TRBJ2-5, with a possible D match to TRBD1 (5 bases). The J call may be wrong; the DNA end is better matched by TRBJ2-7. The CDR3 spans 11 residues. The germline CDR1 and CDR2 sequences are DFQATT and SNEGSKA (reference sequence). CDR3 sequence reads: CSARGQNEQYF. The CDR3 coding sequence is TGCAGTGCTAGAGGACAGAACGAGCAGTACTTC.